This entry features one T cell receptor beta chain sequence. Its cognate antigen is unknown. The sample belongs to a study of T cells in localized non-small cell lung cancer. Study observations and caveats: Uninvolved adjacent lung, not tumor, had the highest T cell clonality. Without multi-region sequencing, intratumor heterogeneity could not be excluded.

Germline V gene lookup returns CDR1 SGHTA and CDR2 FQGNSA. The CDR3 is made up of 14 amino acids. Trimming cost V 1 base and J 2 bases, with 9 bases left between them. Some clones are missing from TCRdb's copy, which holds only in-frame ones; the method was immunoSEQ multiplex PCR. The top ten clones hold less than 9% of a sample with approximately 33,000 clones, 70% to 90% of them seen once. The chain uses TRBV7-2 and TRBJ2-7, with D uncertain. The clonotype was recovered from a woman aged 40-70 years with stage I lung adenocarcinoma. The sample here was peripheral blood, taken before any cancer treatment. The CDR3 spells CASSLGRLTYEQYF. The CDR3 nucleotides are TGTGCCAGCAGCTTAGGGAGATTAACCTACGAGCAGTACTTC.